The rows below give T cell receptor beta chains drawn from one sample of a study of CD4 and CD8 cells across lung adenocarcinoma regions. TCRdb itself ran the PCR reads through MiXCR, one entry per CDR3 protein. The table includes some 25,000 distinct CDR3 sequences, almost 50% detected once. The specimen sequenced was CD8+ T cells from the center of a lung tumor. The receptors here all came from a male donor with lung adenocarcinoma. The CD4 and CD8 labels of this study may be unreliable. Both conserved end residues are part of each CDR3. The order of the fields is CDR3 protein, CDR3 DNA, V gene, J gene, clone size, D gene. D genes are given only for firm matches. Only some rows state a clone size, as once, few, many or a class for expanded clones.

CDR3aa: CASREAGAGDGDTQYF
CDR3nt: TGTGCCAGCAGGGAAGCCGGGGCAGGGGATGGGGATACGCAGTATTTC
v_gene: TRBV6-1
j_gene: TRBJ2-1
abundance: few
d_gene: NA

CDR3aa: CAGRGGGVGETQYF
CDR3nt: TGTGCGGGCAGAGGGGGGGGAGTCGGAGAGACGCAGTACTTC
v_gene: TRBV6-1
j_gene: TRBJ2-7
abundance: NA
d_gene: NA

CDR3aa: CASSGRPDGTETLYF
CDR3nt: TGTGCCAGCAGCGGACGGCCGGATGGGACAGAGACGCTGTATTTT
v_gene: TRBV6-1
j_gene: TRBJ2-2
abundance: NA
d_gene: TRBD1

CDR3aa: CATHPSGPIYEQYF
CDR3nt: TGTGCCACCCACCCAAGCGGGCCTATTTACGAGCAGTACTTC
v_gene: TRBV10-3
j_gene: TRBJ2-7
abundance: once
d_gene: NA

CDR3aa: CASSFPGTSGSVSTGELFF
CDR3nt: TGCGCCAGCAGCTTCCCCGGGACTAGCGGGAGCGTGAGCACCGGGGAGCTGTTTTTT
v_gene: TRBV10-1
j_gene: TRBJ2-2
abundance: NA
d_gene: TRBD2

CDR3aa: CASSPLTGINEQFF
CDR3nt: TGTGCCAGCAGTCCGCTGACAGGGATCAATGAGCAGTTCTTC
v_gene: TRBV6-1
j_gene: TRBJ2-1
abundance: NA
d_gene: TRBD1

CDR3aa: CASSARDRGRSGYTF
CDR3nt: TGTGCCAGCAGCGCCCGGGACAGGGGGAGGTCTGGCTACACCTTC
v_gene: TRBV6-1
j_gene: TRBJ1-2
abundance: medium-sized
d_gene: TRBD1

CDR3aa: CASSQEGLGAKNTQYF
CDR3nt: TGCGCCAGCAGCCAAGAGGGGCTGGGGGCCAAAAATACTCAGTACTTT
v_gene: TRBV4-1
j_gene: TRBJ2-4
abundance: NA
d_gene: NA

CDR3aa: CASRLAGVNEQFF
CDR3nt: TGTGCCAGCCGACTAGCGGGAGTGAATGAGCAGTTCTTC
v_gene: TRBV6-5
j_gene: TRBJ2-1
abundance: medium-sized
d_gene: TRBD2

CDR3aa: CASSESAGSEQYF
CDR3nt: TGCGCCAGCAGTGAGTCGGCGGGCTCAGAGCAGTACTTC
v_gene: TRBV10-1
j_gene: TRBJ2-5
abundance: many
d_gene: NA

CDR3aa: CTSSKDRGPRWGNEQFF
CDR3nt: TGCACCAGCAGTAAGGACAGGGGGCCTAGATGGGGGAATGAGCAGTTCTTC
v_gene: TRBV27
j_gene: TRBJ2-1
abundance: many
d_gene: TRBD1

CDR3aa: CATSRADTQYF
CDR3nt: TGTGCCACCAGCAGGGCAGATACGCAGTATTTT
v_gene: TRBV24-1
j_gene: TRBJ2-3
abundance: NA
d_gene: NA

CDR3aa: CAWSVYSGTGGRQFF
CDR3nt: TGTGCCTGGAGTGTCTATTCCGGGACAGGGGGCCGGCAGTTCTTC
v_gene: TRBV30
j_gene: TRBJ2-1
abundance: few
d_gene: TRBD1

CDR3aa: CASSETGWGDTQYF
CDR3nt: TGCGCCAGCAGTGAGACAGGGTGGGGAGATACGCAGTATTTT
v_gene: TRBV10-1
j_gene: TRBJ2-3
abundance: NA
d_gene: NA

CDR3aa: CASSEAIVGTLLVSPLHF
CDR3nt: TGTGCCAGCAGTGAAGCGATTGTTGGGACCTTACTTGTATCACCCCTCCACTTT
v_gene: TRBV6-1
j_gene: TRBJ1-6
abundance: many
d_gene: NA

CDR3aa: CASSLGPGPSARNEQYF
CDR3nt: TGTGCCAGCAGCTTAGGCCCGGGACCCTCGGCTAGGAATGAGCAGTACTTC
v_gene: TRBV7-2
j_gene: TRBJ2-7
abundance: NA
d_gene: NA

CDR3aa: CASSLGRALAIDTQYF
CDR3nt: TGTGCCAGCAGCCTCGGGAGGGCCCTAGCCATAGACACGCAGTATTTT
v_gene: TRBV7-6
j_gene: TRBJ2-3
abundance: NA
d_gene: TRBD2

CDR3aa: CASSDSSYNEQFF
CDR3nt: TGTGCCAGCAGTGACAGCTCCTACAATGAGCAGTTCTTC
v_gene: TRBV6-4
j_gene: TRBJ2-1
abundance: NA
d_gene: NA

CDR3aa: CASSVAGGGSGDTQYF
CDR3nt: TGTGCCAGCAGTGTCGCGGGGGGCGGGAGCGGGGACACCCAGTACTTC
v_gene: TRBV27
j_gene: TRBJ2-4
abundance: NA
d_gene: TRBD2

CDR3aa: CAGSWGGEGETQYF
CDR3nt: TGCGCGGGCAGCTGGGGGGGAGAGGGAGAGACGCAGTACTTT
v_gene: TRBV5-1
j_gene: TRBJ2-3
abundance: NA
d_gene: TRBD2

CDR3aa: CASSLALAGGRLETQYF
CDR3nt: TGTGCCAGCAGCTTAGCACTAGCGGGAGGGCGGTTAGAGACCCAGTACTTC
v_gene: TRBV7-8
j_gene: TRBJ2-5
abundance: NA
d_gene: TRBD2

CDR3aa: CASSRHFKRSSYEQYF
CDR3nt: TGTGCCAGCAGCCGCCACTTTAAGCGGAGCTCCTACGAGCAGTACTTC
v_gene: TRBV3-1
j_gene: TRBJ2-7
abundance: NA
d_gene: NA

CDR3aa: CASLRDGQETQYF
CDR3nt: TGTGCCAGCCTCCGGGACGGCCAAGAGACCCAGTACTTC
v_gene: TRBV12-3/TRBV12-4
j_gene: TRBJ2-5
abundance: NA
d_gene: NA

CDR3aa: CASSQVSSRTQYF
CDR3nt: TGCGCCAGCAGCCAAGTATCCTCGCGTACCCAGTACTTC
v_gene: TRBV4-1
j_gene: TRBJ2-5
abundance: many
d_gene: NA

CDR3aa: CASSDQTGREQFF
CDR3nt: TGCGCCAGCAGTGACCAGACAGGGCGCGAGCAGTTCTTC
v_gene: TRBV10-1
j_gene: TRBJ2-1
abundance: few
d_gene: TRBD1

CDR3aa: CATSRPGLANNEQFF
CDR3nt: TGTGCCACCAGCAGACCGGGACTAGCGAACAATGAGCAGTTCTTC
v_gene: TRBV15
j_gene: TRBJ2-1
abundance: many
d_gene: TRBD2

CDR3aa: CASSDAARRGEQFF
CDR3nt: TGTGCCAGCAGCGACGCGGCCCGCCGCGGTGAGCAGTTCTTC
v_gene: TRBV6-1
j_gene: TRBJ2-1
abundance: medium-sized
d_gene: NA

CDR3aa: CASSPSEGPYGYTF
CDR3nt: TGTGCCAGCAGCCCCTCAGAGGGGCCCTATGGCTACACCTTC
v_gene: TRBV9
j_gene: TRBJ1-2
abundance: few
d_gene: NA

CDR3aa: CASSVGRRGLTYNEQFF
CDR3nt: TGTGCCAGCAGCGTAGGGCGCAGGGGCCTTACCTACAATGAGCAGTTCTTC
v_gene: TRBV9
j_gene: TRBJ2-1
abundance: few
d_gene: NA

CDR3aa: CAGGLGGGRADTQYF
CDR3nt: TGTGCCGGGGGTCTCGGGGGCGGCCGCGCAGATACCCAGTACTTC
v_gene: TRBV27
j_gene: TRBJ2-5
abundance: NA
d_gene: NA

CDR3aa: CASSDHRGTDTQYF
CDR3nt: TGCGCCAGCAGTGACCATCGAGGCACAGATACGCAGTATTTT
v_gene: TRBV10-1
j_gene: TRBJ2-3
abundance: few
d_gene: NA

CDR3aa: CASGGIGGRAPDTQYF
CDR3nt: TGCGCCAGCGGGGGGATAGGGGGCCGAGCCCCAGATACCCAGTACTTC
v_gene: TRBV10-1
j_gene: TRBJ2-5
abundance: NA
d_gene: NA

CDR3aa: CAGRGDRDPDTQYF
CDR3nt: TGTGCGGGCCGAGGAGACCGAGACCCAGATACCCAGTATTTC
v_gene: TRBV10-3
j_gene: TRBJ2-3
abundance: NA
d_gene: NA

CDR3aa: CASSPGTDNTEAFF
CDR3nt: TGTGCCAGCAGCCCCGGGACAGATAACACTGAAGCTTTCTTT
v_gene: TRBV6-1
j_gene: TRBJ1-1
abundance: NA
d_gene: TRBD1

CDR3aa: CATSFRTVNTQYF
CDR3nt: TGTGCCACGAGCTTTAGAACCGTGAACACGCAGTATTTT
v_gene: TRBV12-3/TRBV12-4
j_gene: TRBJ2-3
abundance: NA
d_gene: NA

CDR3aa: CASREHGLAGEDTQYF
CDR3nt: TGCGCCAGCAGGGAACACGGGCTCGCGGGCGAAGATACGCAGTATTTC
v_gene: TRBV10-2
j_gene: TRBJ2-3
abundance: NA
d_gene: NA

CDR3aa: CASSLAGGVGYEQFF
CDR3nt: TGTGCCAGCAGCCTAGCGGGAGGGGTTGGGTATGAGCAGTTCTTC
v_gene: TRBV6-1
j_gene: TRBJ2-1
abundance: medium-sized
d_gene: TRBD2

CDR3aa: CASSVDPGTGINNEQFF
CDR3nt: TGTGCCAGCAGCGTAGACCCCGGGACAGGGATCAACAATGAGCAGTTCTTC
v_gene: TRBV9
j_gene: TRBJ2-1
abundance: few
d_gene: TRBD1

CDR3aa: CAAGGGGGHQETQYF
CDR3nt: TGTGCCGCGGGGGGGGGGGGCGGACACCAAGAGACCCAGTATTTC
v_gene: TRBV6-1
j_gene: TRBJ2-5
abundance: NA
d_gene: TRBD2

CDR3aa: CASKLAGGNNEQFF
CDR3nt: TGCGCCAGCAAGCTAGCGGGGGGAAACAATGAGCAGTTCTTC
v_gene: TRBV10-2
j_gene: TRBJ2-1
abundance: NA
d_gene: TRBD2

CDR3aa: CARRLWTKDTQYF
CDR3nt: TGTGCCAGGAGGCTGTGGACCAAAGACACGCAGTACTTC
v_gene: TRBV6-1
j_gene: TRBJ2-4
abundance: NA
d_gene: NA